Shown below are 16 T cell receptor beta chains from a single sample sequenced in a study of blood T cell repertoires in COVID-19. This table comes from immunoSEQ multiplex PCR, and its TCRdb copy is limited to in-frame clones, with some not included. The sample carries 150,000 to 250,000 clones, around 82% recorded once. The specimen sequenced was PBMCs or T cells enriched from blood (not recorded which). The receptors were sampled from a man aged 35-49 years who had recovered from COVID-19.

Concerning this clone: Other DNA variants within this sample encode the same CDR3. The rearrangement uses TRBV18 and TRBJ1-5, with unresolved D. V dropped 3 bases and J dropped 0 bases, with 6 bases sitting between them. Per the germline V gene, CDR1 is KGHSH and CDR2 is LQKENI. The CDR3 is 14 amino acids. The CDR3 reads CASSPRDSNQPQHF. CDR3 sequence (DNA): TGTGCCAGCTCACCGCGCGATAGCAATCAGCCCCAGCATTTT. Full variable domain (missing parts from reference TRBV18 and TRBJ1-5): NAGVMQNPRHLVRRRGQEARLRCSPMKGHSHVYWYRQLPEEGLKFMVYLQKENIIDESGMPKERFSAEFPKEGPSILRIQQVVRGDSAAYFCASSPRDSNQPQHFGDGTRLSIL.

The chain uses TRBV5-1 and TRBJ1-1, with 8 bases identical to TRBD1. The CDR3 contains 15 residues. V shed 4 bases, J shed 1 base, and the junction held 6 bases outside the gene matches. Germline assignment: CDR1 SGHRS and CDR2 YFSETQ. This CDR3 reads CASSDTGGANTEAFF. As DNA, the CDR3 is TGCGCCAGCAGCGATACAGGGGGAGCGAACACTGAAGCTTTCTTT.

The V and J genes are TRBV18 and TRBJ2-1, with TRBD1 as a possible D gene (6 bases). This CDR3 comprises 16 residues. Germline loops: CDR1 KGHSH, CDR2 LQKENI. Deletions cut 3 bases from V and 3 bases from J, with 15 bases between. The DNA for the CDR3 is TGTGCCAGCTCACCCCAAACAGGGAGCAACTACAATGAGCAGTTCTTC. This codes for CASSPQTGSNYNEQFF.

The CDR3 loop reads CASSTTGSGDTEAFF. In DNA, the CDR3 is TGTGCCAGCTCAACAACAGGGTCCGGAGACACTGAAGCTTTCTTT. V usage is TRBV18 and J usage is TRBJ1-1, with D possibly matching TRBD1 (6 bases). Trimming pared 5 bases from V and 3 bases from J, leaving 16 bases between. The CDR3 has 15 residues. Germline V gene sequence: CDR1 KGHSH, CDR2 LQKENI. Complete variable domain (other parts from reference TRBV18 and TRBJ1-1): NAGVMQNPRHLVRRRGQEARLRCSPMKGHSHVYWYRQLPEEGLKFMVYLQKENIIDESGMPKERFSAEFPKEGPSILRIQQVVRGDSAAYFCASSTTGSGDTEAFFGQGTRLTVV.

The CDR3 sequence is CATSPPTGTSGSTTDTQYF. The DNA for the CDR3 is TGTGCCACCAGTCCTCCGACCGGGACTAGCGGTTCAACCACAGATACGCAGTATTTT. The chain recombines TRBV24-1 with TRBJ2-3; 11 bases line up with TRBD2. Germline CDR1 reads KGHDR; CDR2 reads SFDVKD. Trimming took 6 bases from V and 2 from J; bases not matched to a gene: 15. This CDR3 is 19 amino acids long.

This clone was recorded a few times. The V gene is TRBV9, the J gene TRBJ2-2, with 12 bases lining up with TRBD2. J was trimmed by 2 bases and V by 4 bases; bases with no gene match: 9. CDR3 length: 18 residues. The germline gives CDR1 SGDLS, CDR2 YYNGEE. The CDR3 region is CASSLSGLAGSNTGELFF. DNA of the CDR3: TGTGCCAGCAGCTTATCGGGACTAGCGGGTTCAAACACCGGGGAGCTGTTTTTT.

This clone was detected only once. V and J are TRBV25-1 and TRBJ2-1; 8 positions agree with TRBD2. The V and J ends lost 1 base and 10 bases, in that order; junction bases with no gene match: 6. Germline V gene sequence: CDR1 MGHDK, CDR2 SYGVNS. This CDR3 contains 14 residues. In nucleotides, the CDR3 is TGTGCCAGCAGTGAATCGGGAGGGCCAGGAGAGCAGTTCTTC. Translated: CASSESGGPGEQFF.

V and J are TRBV19 and TRBJ1-1; 9 nucleotides agree with TRBD1. The germline gives CDR1 LNHDA, CDR2 SQIVND (reference sequence). J lost 3 bases, V lost 10 bases, and 6 bases had no gene match. CDR3 size: 13 residues. This chain's CDR3 is CATGTGTYTEAFF. CDR3 DNA sequence: TGTGCCACAGGGACAGGGACTTACACTGAAGCTTTCTTT.

The rearrangement uses TRBV28 and TRBJ1-6; D remains ambiguous. With 1 base removed from V and 0 bases from J, the gap between germline ends came to 10 bases. Germline assignment: CDR1 MDHEN and CDR2 SYDVKM. The CDR3 runs to 17 residues. CDR3: CASSLFVGSSYNSPLHF. The DNA of the CDR3 is TGTGCCAGCAGTTTATTTGTGGGGAGCTCCTATAATTCACCCCTCCACTTT. The full variable domain, completed using reference TRBV28 and TRBJ1-6, is DVKVTQSSRYLVKRTGEKVFLECVQDMDHENMFWYRQDPGLGLRLIYFSYDVKMKEKGDIPEGYSVSREKKERFSLILESASTNQTSMYLCASSLFVGSSYNSPLHFGNGTRLTVT.

This chain joins TRBV18 and TRBJ2-1; no clear D gene. In germline, CDR1 is KGHSH, CDR2 LQKENI. V was shortened by 3 bases and J by 8 bases, with 17 bases between the two germline ends. The CDR3 runs to 15 residues. CDR3 amino acids: CASSPSGSPLDEQFF. The CDR3 DNA is TGTGCCAGCTCACCTTCCGGGTCCCCATTGGATGAGCAGTTCTTC.

This chain links TRBV4-3 with TRBJ2-7; 9 bases are shared with TRBD1. Germline trimming cut 4 bases from V and 0 bases from J; bases unmatched to any gene: 4. The germline V gene encodes CDR1 LGHNA and CDR2 YSLEER. The CDR3 loop spans 15 amino acids. As DNA, the CDR3 is TGCGCCAGCAGCCGGGGGACAGGGAGCTCCTACGAGCAGTACTTC. Its translation is CASSRGTGSSYEQYF.

This clone was detected only once. CDR3 bases: TGTGCCAGCAGCCACGGACAGGGGGGGTCACCCCTCCACTTT. It is translated as CASSHGQGGSPLHF. This sequence joins TRBV11-2 and TRBJ1-6, with 10 bases identical to TRBD1. The length of the CDR3 is 14 residues. The V gene's germline CDR1 is SGHAT and CDR2 FQNNGV. V was pared by 5 bases and J by 10 bases, with 5 bases of the junction left unmatched.

The chain recombines TRBV12-3 or TRBV12-4 with TRBJ1-2; D is ambiguous. The CDR3 runs to 11 residues. V lost 6 bases to trimming and J lost 7 bases, with 9 bases between them. CDR3 in amino acids: CASRGGGGYTF. In DNA form, the CDR3 reads TGTGCCAGCAGGGGAGGAGGTGGCTACACCTTC.

The CDR3: CASSEVAGGPYEQYF. CDR3 in DNA: TGTGCCAGCAGTGAGGTAGCGGGAGGTCCCTACGAGCAGTACTTC. J is TRBJ2-7 and V is TRBV6-4, with 10 bases lining up with TRBD2. V was pared by 3 bases and J by 2 bases, with 4 bases of the junction left unmatched. Per the germline V gene, CDR1 is MRHNA and CDR2 is SNTAGT. There are 15 residues in the CDR3.

This rearrangement joins TRBV7-8 to TRBJ2-6, with 9 bases fitting TRBD1. The germline gives CDR1 SGHVS, CDR2 FQNEAQ. Germline trimming cut 5 bases from V and 4 bases from J; bases unmatched to any gene: 12. The CDR3 is 18 amino acids. CDR3 sequence (DNA): TGTGCCAGCAGCCATTACACAGGGGGCCTAAAAGGGGCCAACGTCCTGACTTTC. Translation gives CASSHYTGGLKGANVLTF. Complete variable domain (other parts from reference TRBV7-8 and TRBJ2-6): GAGVSQSPRYKVAKRGQDVALRCDPISGHVSLFWYQQALGQGPEFLTYFQNEAQLDKSGLPSDRFFAERPEGSVSTLKIQRTQQEDSAVYLCASSHYTGGLKGANVLTFGAGSRLTVL.

In regard to this clone: At one end, the junction sequence differs from germline, possibly due to a read error. This chain joins TRBV2 and TRBJ2-1; no clear D gene. CDR3 length: 12 amino acids. Germline V lookup: CDR1 SNHLY, CDR2 FYNNEI. The CDR3 spells CASTERVNEQFF. In DNA form, the CDR3 reads TGTGCCAGCACTGAAAGAGTCAATGAGCAGTTCTTC.